The present T cell receptor beta chain was sequenced within a study of technical replicates of blood from a handful of donors (dated by TCRdb to the late 2010s). Libraries came from the immunoSEQ multiplex PCR assay. What TCRdb holds here is the immuneACCESS table cut down to in-frame rearrangements. Part of the clones is not present; checked against another copy, under half of the missing clones reflect an unresolved V gene, and the others are unexplained. In all, the sample holds tens of thousands of clones, and over 75% of those were seen once. 0.41% of the sample comes from the top ten. As regards this clone: Its antigen is still unknown. Base quality data are lacking; no much larger clone is found one base away.

The germline V gene specifies SGHRS as CDR1 and YFSETQ as CDR2. The CDR3 covers 14 residues, taking in both the cysteine and the phenylalanine. Kept here is only the CDR3 DNA, which spans 42 bases and is read in frame from base 1. At the junction V is shortened by 3 bases and J by 8 bases; bases outside the gene matches: 9. This receptor was identified in a human donor in good health. The sample comprised T cells isolated from PBMCs. The rearranged chain carries TRBV5-1 and TRBJ1-1, with 8 bases matching TRBD1. The CDR3 loop reads CASSSRVGQGEAFF. The nucleotide sequence reads as follows: TGCGCCAGCAGCTCCCGGGTCGGACAGGGAGAAGCTTTCTTT. Here the CDR3 is joined to the reference TRBV5-1 and TRBJ1-1 genes, and the full variable domain is: KAGVTQTPRYLIKTRGQQVTLSCSPISGHRSVSWYQQTPGQGLQFLFEYFSETQRNKGNFPGRFSGRQFSNSRSEMNVSTLELGDSALYLCASSSRVGQGEAFFGQGTRLTVV.